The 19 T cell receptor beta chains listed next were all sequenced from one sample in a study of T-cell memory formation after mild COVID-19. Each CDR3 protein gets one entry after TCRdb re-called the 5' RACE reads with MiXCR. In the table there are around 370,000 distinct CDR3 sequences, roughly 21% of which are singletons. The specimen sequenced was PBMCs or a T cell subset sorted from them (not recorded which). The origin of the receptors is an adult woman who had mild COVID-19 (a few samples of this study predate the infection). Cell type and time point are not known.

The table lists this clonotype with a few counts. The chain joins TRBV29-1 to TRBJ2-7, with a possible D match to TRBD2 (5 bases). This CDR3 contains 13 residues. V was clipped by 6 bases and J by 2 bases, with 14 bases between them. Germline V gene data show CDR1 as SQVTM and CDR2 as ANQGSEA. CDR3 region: CSVYSAMTYEQYF. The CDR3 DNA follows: TGCAGCGTCTATAGCGCGATGACCTACGAGCAGTACTTC.

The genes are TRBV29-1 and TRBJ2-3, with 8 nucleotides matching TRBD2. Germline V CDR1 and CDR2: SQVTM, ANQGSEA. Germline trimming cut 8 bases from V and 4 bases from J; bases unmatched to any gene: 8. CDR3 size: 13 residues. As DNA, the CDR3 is TGCAGCCTCCCGGCGGGAGGAGCAGATACGCAGTATTTT. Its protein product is CSLPAGGADTQYF.

CDR3 sequence reads: CATSDPGGTGHEQYF. The CDR3 bases are TGTGCCACCAGTGATCCAGGAGGGACTGGCCACGAGCAGTACTTC. The chain couples TRBV24-1 to TRBJ2-7; D is perhaps TRBD2 (6 bases). Trimming left V 3 bases short and J 5 bases short, with 16 bases between. CDR1 is KGHDR and CDR2 is SFDVKD in the germline V gene. The CDR3 runs to 15 residues.

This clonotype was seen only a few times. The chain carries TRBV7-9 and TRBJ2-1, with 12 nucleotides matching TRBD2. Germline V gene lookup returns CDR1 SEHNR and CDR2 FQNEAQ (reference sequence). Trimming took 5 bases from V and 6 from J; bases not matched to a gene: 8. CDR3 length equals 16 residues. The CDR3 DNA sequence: TGTGCCAGCAGCACAGCGGGACTAGCGGGCCCCAATGAGCAGTTCTTC. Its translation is CASSTAGLAGPNEQFF. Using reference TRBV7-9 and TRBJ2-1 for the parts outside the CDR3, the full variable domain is DTGVSQNPRHKITKRGQNVTFRCDPISEHNRLYWYRQTLGQGPEFLTYFQNEAQLEKSRLLSDRFSAERPKGSFSTLEIQRTEQGDSAMYLCASSTAGLAGPNEQFFGPGTRLTVL.

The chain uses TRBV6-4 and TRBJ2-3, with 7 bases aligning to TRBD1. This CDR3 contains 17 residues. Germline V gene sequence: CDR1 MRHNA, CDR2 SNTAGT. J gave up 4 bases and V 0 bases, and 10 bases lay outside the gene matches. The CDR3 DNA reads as TGTGCCAGCAGTGACTCCCGGAGACAGGGTGCGCCAGATACGCAGTATTTT. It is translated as CASSDSRRQGAPDTQYF.

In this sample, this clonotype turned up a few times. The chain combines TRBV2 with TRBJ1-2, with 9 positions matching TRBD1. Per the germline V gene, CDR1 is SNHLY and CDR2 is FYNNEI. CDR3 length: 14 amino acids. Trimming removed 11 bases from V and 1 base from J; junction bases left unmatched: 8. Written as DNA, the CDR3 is TGTGCCCTAATCCGGGACAGGGTTAACTATGGCTACACCTTC. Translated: CALIRDRVNYGYTF.

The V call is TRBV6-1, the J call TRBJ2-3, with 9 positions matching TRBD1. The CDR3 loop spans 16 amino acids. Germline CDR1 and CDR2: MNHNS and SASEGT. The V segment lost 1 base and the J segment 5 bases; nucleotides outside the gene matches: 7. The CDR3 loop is CASSEENRGLEDTQYF. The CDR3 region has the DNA TGTGCCAGCAGTGAAGAAAACAGGGGGCTTGAAGATACGCAGTATTTT.

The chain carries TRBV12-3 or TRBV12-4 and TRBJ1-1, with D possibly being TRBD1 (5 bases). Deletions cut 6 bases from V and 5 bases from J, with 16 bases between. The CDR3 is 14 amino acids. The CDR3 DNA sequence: TGTGCCAGCAGACTGGACACTAGGAGGACTGAAGCTTTCTTT. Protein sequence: CASRLDTRRTEAFF.

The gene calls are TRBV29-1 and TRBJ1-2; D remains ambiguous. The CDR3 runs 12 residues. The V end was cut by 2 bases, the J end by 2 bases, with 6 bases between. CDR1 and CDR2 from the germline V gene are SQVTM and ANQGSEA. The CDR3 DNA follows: TGCAGCGTTGAACTGATGAACTATGGCTACACCTTC. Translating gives CSVELMNYGYTF.

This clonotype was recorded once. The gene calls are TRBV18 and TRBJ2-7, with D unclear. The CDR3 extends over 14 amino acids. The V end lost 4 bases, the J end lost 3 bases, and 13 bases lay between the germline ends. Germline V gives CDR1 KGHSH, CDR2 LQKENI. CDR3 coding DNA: TGTGCCAGCTCACACCCCCCAGAGGACTACGAGCAGTACTTC. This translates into CASSHPPEDYEQYF. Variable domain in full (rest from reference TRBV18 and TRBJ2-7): NAGVMQNPRHLVRRRGQEARLRCSPMKGHSHVYWYRQLPEEGLKFMVYLQKENIIDESGMPKERFSAEFPKEGPSILRIQQVVRGDSAAYFCASSHPPEDYEQYFGPGTRLTVT.

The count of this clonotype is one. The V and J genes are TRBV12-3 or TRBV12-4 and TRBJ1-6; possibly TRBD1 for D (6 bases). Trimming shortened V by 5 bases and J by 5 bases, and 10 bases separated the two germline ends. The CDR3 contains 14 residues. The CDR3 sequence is CASSEQGHNSPLHF. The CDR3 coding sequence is TGTGCCAGCAGTGAACAGGGACATAATTCACCCCTCCACTTT.

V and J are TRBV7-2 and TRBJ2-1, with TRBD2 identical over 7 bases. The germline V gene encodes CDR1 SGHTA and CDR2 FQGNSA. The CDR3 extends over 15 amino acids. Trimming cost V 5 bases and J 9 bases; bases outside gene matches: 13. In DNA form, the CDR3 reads TGTGCCAGCAGCCCCCTAGGCGGGAGATTTAGTGAGCAGTTCTTC. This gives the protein CASSPLGGRFSEQFF. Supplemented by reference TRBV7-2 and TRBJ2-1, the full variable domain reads GAGVSQSPSNKVTEKGKDVELRCDPISGHTALYWYRQSLGQGLEFLIYFQGNSAPDKSGLPSDRFSAERTGGSVSTLTIQRTQQEDSAVYLCASSPLGGRFSEQFFGPGTRLTVL.

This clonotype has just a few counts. CDR3 region: CAWGTRASVTDTQYF. Written as DNA, the CDR3 is TGTGCCTGGGGGACCAGGGCCTCGGTCACAGATACGCAGTATTTT. The rearrangement uses TRBV30 and TRBJ2-3; either TRBD1 or TRBD2 may supply D (5 bases each). Germline lookup yields CDR1 GTSNPN and CDR2 SVGIG (reference sequence). The CDR3 contains 15 residues. The V end lost 5 bases, the J end lost 2 bases, and 17 bases lay between the germline ends. Full variable domain (remainder filled in from reference TRBV30 and TRBJ2-3): SQTIHQWPATLVQPVGSPLSLECTVEGTSNPNLYWYRQAAGRGLQLLFYSVGIGQISSEVPQNLSASRPQDRQFILSSKKLLLSDSGFYLCAWGTRASVTDTQYFGPGTRLTVL.

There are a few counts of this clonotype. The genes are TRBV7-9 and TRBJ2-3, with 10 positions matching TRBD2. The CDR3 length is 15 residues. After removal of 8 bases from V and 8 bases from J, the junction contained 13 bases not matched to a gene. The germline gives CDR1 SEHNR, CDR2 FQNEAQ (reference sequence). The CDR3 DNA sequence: TGTGCCAGCGCCAGGAGCGGGAGGGGGACCGGTACGCAGTATTTT. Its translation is CASARSGRGTGTQYF.

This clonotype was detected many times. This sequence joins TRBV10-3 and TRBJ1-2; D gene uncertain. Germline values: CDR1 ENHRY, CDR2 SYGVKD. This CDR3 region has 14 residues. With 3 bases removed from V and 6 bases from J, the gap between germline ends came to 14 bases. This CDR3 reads CAISDLRVVDGYTF. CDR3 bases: TGTGCCATCAGTGATTTGAGGGTGGTGGATGGCTACACCTTC.

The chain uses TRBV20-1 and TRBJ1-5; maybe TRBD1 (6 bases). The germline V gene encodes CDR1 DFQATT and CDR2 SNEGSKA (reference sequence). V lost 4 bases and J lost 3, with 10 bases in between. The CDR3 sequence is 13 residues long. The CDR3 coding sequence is TGCAGTGCTACGACAGGCCACAATCAGCCCCAGCATTTT. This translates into CSATTGHNQPQHF.

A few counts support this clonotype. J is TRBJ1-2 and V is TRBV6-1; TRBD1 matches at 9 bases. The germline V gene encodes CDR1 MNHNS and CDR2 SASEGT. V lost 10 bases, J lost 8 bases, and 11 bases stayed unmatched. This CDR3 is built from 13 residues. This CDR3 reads CATTRQGEAGYTF. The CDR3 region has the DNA TGTGCCACCACGCGACAGGGGGAGGCGGGCTACACCTTC.

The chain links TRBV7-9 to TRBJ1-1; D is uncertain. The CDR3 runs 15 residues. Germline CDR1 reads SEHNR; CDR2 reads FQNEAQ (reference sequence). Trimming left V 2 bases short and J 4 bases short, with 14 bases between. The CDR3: CASSLLTGLGTEAFF. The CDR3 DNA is TGTGCCAGCAGCTTATTAACGGGGTTGGGCACTGAAGCTTTCTTT.

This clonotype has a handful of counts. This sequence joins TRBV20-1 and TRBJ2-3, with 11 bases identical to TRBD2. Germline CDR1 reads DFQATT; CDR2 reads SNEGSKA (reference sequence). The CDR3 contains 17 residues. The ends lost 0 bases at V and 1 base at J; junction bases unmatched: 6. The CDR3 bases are TGCAGTGCTAGAGATCCTCAACTAGCGGGGGGCACAGATACGCAGTATTTT. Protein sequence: CSARDPQLAGGTDTQYF.